These 10 T cell receptor beta chains originate from one sample sequenced in a study of T cell repertoires in cytomegalovirus infection. TCRdb analysed the reads with MiXCR anew, one entry per CDR3 protein. In the table there are a few hundred thousand distinct CDR3 sequences, about a quarter of which are singletons. Sequencing was carried out using PBMCs. These receptors were taken from a human donor in good health (CMV status not recorded). Some clones in this sample may be carry-over from other donors' samples.

This clonotype turned up a few times. V and J are TRBV12-3 or TRBV12-4 and TRBJ1-5, with D uncertain. The CDR3 consists of 14 residues. Trimming stripped 1 base from V and 4 bases from J, with 8 bases between. In DNA form, the CDR3 reads TGTGCCAGCAGTTTAGTCGGCCTTAATCAGCCCCAGCATTTT. Protein product: CASSLVGLNQPQHF.

This clonotype was seen a handful of times. The CDR3 DNA is TGTGCCAGCAGGCAAGTCAGCACAGATACGCAGTATTTT. Translation: CASRQVSTDTQYF. This chain links TRBV7-6 with TRBJ2-3; D unclear. V lost 6 bases and J 0 bases, leaving 7 bases between the germline ends. The germline V gene has CDR1 SGHVS and CDR2 FNYEAQ. The CDR3 length is 13 residues.

This clonotype was counted a few times. The CDR3 sequence: CASTMGGPANYGYTF. In DNA, the CDR3 is TGTGCCAGCACCATGGGGGGGCCTGCTAACTATGGCTACACCTTC. The V and J genes are TRBV7-2 and TRBJ1-2; weak D call: TRBD1 (6 bases). The CDR3 consists of 15 residues. Germline V gene lookup returns CDR1 SGHTA and CDR2 FQGNSA. Trimming removed 7 bases at V and 0 bases at J, with 15 bases between. Based on the CDR3 plus reference TRBV7-2 and TRBJ1-2, the full variable domain is GAGVSQSPSNKVTEKGKDVELRCDPISGHTALYWYRQSLGQGLEFLIYFQGNSAPDKSGLPSDRFSAERTGGSVSTLTIQRTQQEDSAVYLCASTMGGPANYGYTFGSGTRLTVV.

The CDR3 DNA reads as TGTGCCAGCAGCCTTTTCCAGTCAGCGGGAGTTGAGGAGACCCAGTACTTC. Encoded protein: CASSLFQSAGVEETQYF. This chain uses TRBV3-1 with TRBJ2-5; 8 bases are a match to TRBD2. V shed 4 bases, J shed 5 bases, and the junction held 15 bases outside the gene matches. This CDR3 spans 17 amino acids. Germline V gene sequence: CDR1 LGHDT, CDR2 YNNKEL (reference sequence).

The chain carries TRBV12-3 or TRBV12-4 and TRBJ2-1; D is perhaps TRBD2 (6 bases). Trimming stripped 5 bases from V and 4 bases from J, with 12 bases between. The CDR3 has 14 amino acids. The CDR3 protein is CASSTSGQYNEQFF. As DNA, the CDR3 is TGTGCCAGCAGTACCAGCGGGCAATACAATGAGCAGTTCTTC.

This clonotype was seen a handful of times. The J gene is TRBJ2-3, the V gene TRBV19, with TRBD1 identical over 7 bases. Germline CDR1 reads LNHDA; CDR2 reads SQIVND (reference sequence). The V gene end was trimmed by 3 bases and the J gene end by 0 bases; junction bases not matched to a gene: 6. The CDR3 spans 16 residues. CDR3 loop: CASSMHGTVSTDTQYF. The CDR3 nucleotides are TGTGCCAGTAGTATGCACGGGACAGTGAGCACAGATACGCAGTATTTT.

A few counts support this clonotype. The V gene is TRBV28, the J gene TRBJ2-5, with D possibly being TRBD1 or TRBD2 (6 bases each). Germline CDR1 MDHEN, CDR2 SYDVKM. The CDR3 runs to 15 residues. V lost 5 bases, J lost 4 bases, and 17 bases lay in between. The CDR3 DNA reads TGTGCCAGCAGTCCCTCGGGGGCCGGGAGAGAGACCCAGTACTTC. Translating gives CASSPSGAGRETQYF.

This clonotype was seen a few times. The chain combines TRBV6-2 or TRBV6-3 with TRBJ2-7, with 11 nucleotides matching TRBD2. The CDR3 extends over 14 amino acids. Germline CDR1 MNHEY, CDR2 SVGEGT. Trimming at V came to 7 bases and at J to 2 bases, leaving 4 bases not matched to a gene. CDR3 coding DNA: TGTGCCAGCACAACTAGCGGGAGTACCTACGAGCAGTACGTC. Amino acid sequence: CASTTSGSTYEQYV.

A single count supports this clonotype. The J gene is TRBJ2-1, the V gene TRBV6-8; unclear D gene. The CDR3 spans 10 residues. Germline V gene data show CDR1 as MNHGY and CDR2 as SAAAGT. The V gene lost 9 bases and the J gene lost 9 bases, with 9 bases spanning the gap. CDR3 amino acids: CARASCEQFF. DNA for the CDR3: TGTGCCAGAGCGAGTTGTGAGCAGTTCTTC.

This rearrangement joins TRBV7-9 to TRBJ2-7, with TRBD2 identical over 12 bases. This CDR3 has 19 residues. Germline lookup yields CDR1 SEHNR and CDR2 FQNEAQ (reference sequence). Trimming cost V 0 bases and J 6 bases; bases outside gene matches: 15. In DNA form, the CDR3 reads TGTGCCAGCAGCTTAGCATCAGGGGCCCGGACTAGCGGGATTATCGAGCAGTACGTC. Translation gives CASSLASGARTSGIIEQYV.